A selection of T cell receptor beta chains follows, all from one sample in a study of blood T cell repertoires in COVID-19. Measured with immunoSEQ multiplex PCR; TCRdb has only the in-frame clones, and not every one. Of 110,000 to 150,000 clones in the sample, around 80% were seen once. The sample taken for sequencing was peripheral blood. Receptors were obtained from a woman aged 50 to 60 with acute or convalescent COVID-19. Each CDR3 is given with its conserved first and last residue. Fields, in order: D gene, clone size, J gene, V gene, CDR3 protein, CDR3 DNA. The D gene is left open where the match is weak. Expanded clones get a size class; other rows say once, few or many, or leave the size out.

>TRBD2|NA|TRBJ2-2|TRBV6-5
CASSYNGGDTGELFF
TGTGCCAGCAGTTACAACGGGGGGGACACCGGGGAGCTGTTTTTT
>TRBD1|NA|TRBJ1-2|TRBV19
CASSYRTGGWYGYTF
TGTGCCAGTAGTTACCGGACAGGGGGCTGGTATGGCTACACCTTC
>TRBD1|NA|TRBJ2-3|TRBV24-1
CATQHGTDHTDTQYF
TGTGCCACTCAACACGGGACAGACCACACAGATACGCAGTATTTT
>NA|NA|TRBJ1-4|TRBV14
CASSRAFNEKLFF
TGTGCCAGCAGCCGGGCCTTTAATGAAAAACTGTTTTTT
>TRBD1|once|TRBJ1-1|TRBV7-9
CASSSGQGWTEAFF
TGTGCCAGCAGCTCCGGACAGGGCTGGACTGAAGCTTTCTTT
>TRBD1|NA|TRBJ1-1|TRBV19
CASSTPATGGLNTEAFF
TGTGCCAGTAGTACCCCGGCGACAGGGGGCCTGAACACTGAAGCTTTCTTT
>TRBD1|NA|TRBJ2-5|TRBV7-9
CASSPSRDSQETQYF
TGTGCCAGCAGCCCATCGAGGGACAGTCAAGAGACCCAGTACTTC
>TRBD2|few|TRBJ2-7|TRBV5-1
CASSLAPAQPNFNGGIYEQYF
TGCGCCAGCAGCTTGGCTCCGGCACAGCCGAATTTTAACGGGGGGATTTACGAGCAGTACTTC
>TRBD1|once|TRBJ1-6|TRBV28
CASTRSVGTGGSPLHF
TGTGCCAGCACCAGATCTGTGGGGACAGGGGGCTCACCCCTCCACTTT
>NA|NA|TRBJ1-1|TRBV10-3
CAIGQPPNTEAFF
TGTGCCATCGGGCAGCCACCGAACACTGAAGCTTTCTTT
>NA|NA|TRBJ1-3|TRBV4-3
CASSHVGPGNTIYF
TGCGCCAGCAGCCACGTGGGGCCCGGAAACACCATATATTTT
>TRBD1|few|TRBJ2-7|TRBV29-1
CSVGGRGLYEQYF
TGCAGCGTTGGAGGTAGGGGGCTGTACGAGCAGTACTTC
>NA|NA|TRBJ2-1|TRBV27
CASSLSAIAGNEQFF
TGTGCCAGCAGTTTATCCGCTATAGCAGGGAATGAGCAGTTCTTC
>NA|few|TRBJ1-1|TRBV10-1
CASSPWGRINTEAFF
TGCGCCAGCAGTCCGTGGGGGCGGATCAACACTGAAGCTTTCTTT
>NA|NA|TRBJ2-7|TRBV9
CASSETGSEVGYEQYF
TGTGCCAGCAGCGAAACGGGATCCGAGGTCGGGTACGAGCAGTACTTC
>NA|NA|TRBJ1-1|TRBV6-5
CASRQGNTEAFF
TGTGCCAGCAGACAGGGGAACACTGAAGCTTTCTTT
>TRBD1|NA|TRBJ2-1|TRBV11-2
CASSKAGTGMGEQFF
TGTGCCAGCAGCAAAGCCGGGACAGGGATGGGTGAGCAGTTCTTC
>NA|NA|TRBJ1-6|TRBV7-9
CASSPRVSSYNSPLHF
TGTGCCAGCAGCCCCCGGGTCAGCTCCTATAATTCACCCCTCCACTTT